This TCR beta chain was observed in a study of sequential checkpoint blockade in melanoma. Study summary: First-line arms were nivolumab then ipilimumab, or the reverse, randomized 1:1. Maintenance nivolumab came after either treatment sequence.

Assay: immunoSEQ multiplex PCR; the TCRdb copy retains only in-frame clones and omits some. The profile covers tens of thousands of clones, with 65% to 90% appearing a single time and under 30% taken by the ten largest. Treatment described: randomized to nivolumab then ipilimumab (arm A) or the reverse (arm B). DNA-damaging chemotherapy had not been given to any patient beforehand. Sorted cells were live CD3+CD8+, lacking CD19 and CD56, from PBMCs. Trimming removed 1 base from V and 7 bases from J; junction bases left unmatched: 1. Germline V gives CDR1 GTSNPN, CDR2 SVGIG (reference sequence). The CDR3 has 13 residues.

The TCR originated in a human donor with melanoma. The sequencing here drew on CD8+ T cells sorted from blood (inferred from file names), taken from a patient given nivolumab and ipilimumab in sequence. This chain connects TRBV30 to TRBJ1-6, with 7 bases that match TRBD1. Here the CDR3 DNA reads TGTGCCTGGAGTGCGACAGGGAATTCACCCCTCCACTTT. As protein: CAWSATGNSPLHF.